The source of this TCR beta chain is a study of blood T cell repertoires in COVID-19. Study information: Collection of acute and convalescent COVID-19 samples took place in the United States, Italy and Spain. From T cells, B-cell-depleted T cells, or PBMCs came the material, which was cDNA or gDNA.

Authors' methods: Amplified reference gene primers provided the basis for estimating nucleated cell counts. TCRdb's table, derived via immunoSEQ multiplex PCR, lists solely in-frame clones and lacks some. V and J calls and clone size are those listed in that table; D and trimming were worked out from the DNA. The sample yields some 200,000 clones, 75% to 85% seen once. This receptor was taken from a woman aged 40 to 50 who had recovered from COVID-19. Input material: peripheral blood.

The chain's CDR3 is CASSSQLGGPSSSGNTIYF. The CDR3 region has the DNA TGTGCCAGCAGCTCCCAGCTTGGAGGCCCTTCTTCCTCTGGAAACACCATATATTTT. This rearrangement joins TRBV5-5 to TRBJ1-3; no clear D gene. The CDR3 is 19 amino acids. The V end was cut by 3 bases, the J end by 0 bases, with 22 bases between. Germline loops: CDR1 SGHKS, CDR2 YYEKEE (reference sequence).